The clone carrying this TCR beta chain was counted only a few times. Its cognate antigen is unknown. These data are taken from a study of CD8+ T cells in alopecia areata. Overall study: Once tofacitinib had been taken for 6 to 18 months, 6 months off drug followed.

Treatment indicated: oral pan-JAK inhibitor, 5-10 mg twice daily. Individuals with alopecia areata gave both lesional scalp punch biopsies and peripheral blood for collection. From PBMCs, CD4+ and CD8+ T cells were sorted. Reverse transcription of extracted RNA yielded cDNA, which provided the sequencing template. Assay: immunoSEQ multiplex PCR; the TCRdb copy retains only in-frame clones and omits some. The table includes some 220,000 clones, 50% to 60% detected once. Study findings and constraints: Numerous clones, expanded in lesions, remained in scalp and blood during tofacitinib.

Trimming removed 2 bases from V and 6 bases from J, with 11 bases in between. The CDR3 runs 13 residues. The V gene's germline CDR1 is SNHLY and CDR2 FYNNEI. The clonotype comes from a human donor with alopecia areata. The chain carries TRBV2 and TRBJ2-7; perhaps TRBD2 as D (5 bases). Sample: CD4+ T cells sorted from blood, taken at week 4, from a patient treated with tofacitinib. DNA of the CDR3: TGTGCCAGCAGTGAACTAGGGAGTAGCGAGCAGTACTTC. Its translation is CASSELGSSEQYF.